The TCR beta chain under discussion was sequenced for a study of CD8+CD57+ T cells in acquired aplastic anemia. Study observations and caveats: For CD8+ Simpson's diversity, patients and controls showed no significant difference. Around 27 CD8+ CDR3 sequences occurred in both the patients and the controls.

This clonotype was counted once. Antigen unknown. Using genomic DNA as the template, TCR beta VDJ and CDR3 profiling was carried out. TCRdb reanalysed the reads using MiXCR and keeps one entry per CDR3 protein. Among a few hundred thousand distinct CDR3 sequences listed, around 33% were seen once. Trimming removed 2 bases from V and 2 bases from J, with 9 bases in between. Germline CDR1 reads SGHTA; CDR2 reads FQGNSA. The CDR3 has 15 residues. Patients chosen for sequencing had shown CD8+CD57+ cell expansion by flow cytometry. This chain connects TRBV7-2 to TRBJ2-2; possible D gene TRBD1, 6 bases. The sequence was obtained from a human donor with aplastic anemia. The sample consisted of sorted CD4+, CD8+, or CD8+CD57+ T cells (not recorded which) from PBMCs. In DNA form, the CDR3 reads TGTGCCAGCAGCTTAAACAGGGAAAACACCGGGGAGCTGTTTTTT. This encodes CASSLNRENTGELFF.